A selection of T cell receptor beta chains follows, all from one sample in a study of OX40 agonist ivuxolimab in advanced cancers. Profiling relied on immunoSEQ multiplex PCR, and the TCRdb table lists in-frame clones only, not all of them. The repertoire has roughly 83,000 clones, approximately 88% of them found once; the top ten carry less than 9.5%. Here the sequenced sample was CD4+ or CD8+ T cells sorted from blood, taken in a trial of the OX40 agonist ivuxolimab. These TCRs come from an adult with an advanced solid tumor such as melanoma, head and neck, liver or kidney cancer. Each CDR3 is given with its conserved first and last residue. A D gene is named only where the DNA matches it firmly.

j_call | d_call | v_call | cdr3_nt | cdr3_aa
TRBJ2-7 | NA | TRBV6-5 | TGTGCCAGCAGTTCGGGGGTTTCCTACGAGCAGTACTTC | CASSSGVSYEQYF
TRBJ2-3 | TRBD2 | TRBV6-1 | TGTGCCAGCAGTGAAGAGAGAGGACTAGGGTATACGCAGTATTTT | CASSEERGLGYTQYF
TRBJ2-7 | TRBD2 | TRBV29-1 | TGCAGCGCTGGGACTAGCGGATCCTACGAGCAGTACTTC | CSAGTSGSYEQYF
TRBJ1-2 | NA | TRBV29-1 | TGCAGCGCCCTTGGGACCGAGAACTATGGCTACACCTTC | CSALGTENYGYTF
TRBJ2-3 | NA | TRBV7-6 | TGTGCCAGCAGCTTAGCGGGGCCGAGTACTCGCACAGATACGCAGTATTTT | CASSLAGPSTRTDTQYF
TRBJ2-1 | NA | TRBV6-5 | TGTGCCAGCAGACAGGGACCCTACAATGAGCAGTTCTTC | CASRQGPYNEQFF
TRBJ1-1 | NA | TRBV11-2 | TGTGCCAGCAGCTTAGTGGGGGGAATGAACACTGAAGCTTTCTTT | CASSLVGGMNTEAFF
TRBJ1-4 | TRBD1 | TRBV7-9 | TGTGCCAGCAGCCGTCGACAGGGGTCGGAAAAACTGTTTTTT | CASSRRQGSEKLFF
TRBJ2-2 | NA | TRBV6-1 | TGTGCCAGCAGGCGGGCAGCATCGAACACCGGGGAGCTGTTTTTT | CASRRAASNTGELFF
TRBJ2-1 | NA | TRBV27 | TGTGCCAGCAGTTCCCAGCGGAATGAGCAGTTCTTC | CASSSQRNEQFF